This record concerns one T cell receptor (beta chain) sequence. The CDR3 extends over 11 amino acids. The V end was cut by 0 bases, the J end by 6 bases, with 2 bases between. Germline-derived CDR1 and CDR2 are GTSNPN and SVGIG (reference sequence). Measured with immunoSEQ multiplex PCR; TCRdb has only the in-frame clones, and not every one. The sample lists about 58,000 clones; roughly 94% were seen once. These data belong to a study of control samples from healthy donors and cancer patients. This clonotype was sampled from a man aged 25 to 40 in good health. The sequenced sample was blood. The chain recombines TRBV30 with TRBJ2-2; no firm D call. The chain's CDR3 is CAWSVPGELFF. CDR3 DNA: TGTGCCTGGAGTGTACCCGGGGAGCTGTTTTTT. The full variable domain, with the rest looked up from reference TRBV30 and TRBJ2-2, is SQTIHQWPATLVQPVGSPLSLECTVEGTSNPNLYWYRQAAGRGLQLLFYSVGIGQISSEVPQNLSASRPQDRQFILSSKKLLLSDSGFYLCAWSVPGELFFGEGSRLTVL.